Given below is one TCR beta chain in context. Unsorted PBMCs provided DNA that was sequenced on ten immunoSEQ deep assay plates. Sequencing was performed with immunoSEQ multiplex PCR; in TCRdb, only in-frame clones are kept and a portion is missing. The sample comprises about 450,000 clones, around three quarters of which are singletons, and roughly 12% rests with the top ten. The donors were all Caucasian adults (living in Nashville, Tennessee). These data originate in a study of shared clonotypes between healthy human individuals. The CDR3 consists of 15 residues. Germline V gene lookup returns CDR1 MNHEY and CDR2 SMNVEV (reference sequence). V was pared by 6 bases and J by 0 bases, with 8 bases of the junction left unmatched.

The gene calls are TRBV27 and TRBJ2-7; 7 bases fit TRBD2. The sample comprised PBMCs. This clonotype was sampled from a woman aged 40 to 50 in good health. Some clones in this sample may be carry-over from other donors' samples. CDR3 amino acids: CASSPFTGGSYEQYF. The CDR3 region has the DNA TGTGCCAGCAGCCCTTTTACGGGGGGCTCCTACGAGCAGTACTTC.